What follows describes a single T cell receptor beta chain. Its antigen is undetermined. These data originate in a study of cytomegalovirus exposure and HLA in healthy donors. PCR involved 60 Vbeta and 13 Jbeta primers. Original methodology: It was a later analysis that counted 75 million to 90 million unique TCR beta chains, of which 9 million to 13 million were shared. Produced via immunoSEQ multiplex PCR; TCRdb's table is partial and in-frame only. That table supplies the V and J calls and clone size; D and trimming were determined from the DNA. Among more than 85,000 clones listed, less than 85% were seen once. Overall study findings and caveats: Reportedly, fewer N-insertions than the approximately 690-donor mean appeared in an Asian-associated ancestry cluster in a later analysis. The presence/absence work took it that sequencing depth was about the same across donors. The likely origin of a cluster of highly shared sequence variants was a sequencing artifact.

This receptor was obtained from a man aged 35-49 years in good health and CMV-seronegative. Material for sequencing was PBMCs.

CDR3: CASDAGRSSYEQYF. The CDR3 nucleotides are TGTGCTAGTGATGCAGGCCGCTCCTCCTACGAGCAGTACTTC. V and J are TRBV12-5 and TRBJ2-7; no reliable D call. Per germline, CDR1 LGHNT and CDR2 FRNRAP. V was shortened by 7 bases and J by 0 bases, with 13 bases between the two germline ends. The CDR3 has 14 amino acids.